This T cell receptor (beta chain) originates from a study of blood T cell repertoires in COVID-19. Overall study context: Samples taken during acute and convalescent COVID-19 were collected in the United States, Italy and Spain. Sources were T cells, B-cell-depleted T cells, or PBMCs; the material itself was cDNA or gDNA.

The CDR3 length is 16 residues. Unmatched junction bases numbered 3, after V lost 0 bases and J lost 2 bases. Germline V lookup: CDR1 MNHEY, CDR2 SVGAGI. The count of this clone is one. Authors' analysis steps: Reference gene primer amplification gave nucleated cell count estimates. The data were produced by immunoSEQ multiplex PCR, yet TCRdb's version contains in-frame clones alone and is incomplete. V, J and clone size derive from that table, while D and trimming were established from the DNA sequence. The sample lists 200,000 to 300,000 clones; 82% were seen once. Source material: peripheral blood. The rearrangement links TRBV6-5 to TRBJ2-7, with 11 bases matching TRBD1. This TCR came from a woman between 55 and 75 years old with active or convalescent COVID-19. In DNA, the CDR3 is TGTGCCAGCAGTTACTCGGGGGGACAGGGGGCCTACGAGCAGTACTTC. It yields the protein CASSYSGGQGAYEQYF.